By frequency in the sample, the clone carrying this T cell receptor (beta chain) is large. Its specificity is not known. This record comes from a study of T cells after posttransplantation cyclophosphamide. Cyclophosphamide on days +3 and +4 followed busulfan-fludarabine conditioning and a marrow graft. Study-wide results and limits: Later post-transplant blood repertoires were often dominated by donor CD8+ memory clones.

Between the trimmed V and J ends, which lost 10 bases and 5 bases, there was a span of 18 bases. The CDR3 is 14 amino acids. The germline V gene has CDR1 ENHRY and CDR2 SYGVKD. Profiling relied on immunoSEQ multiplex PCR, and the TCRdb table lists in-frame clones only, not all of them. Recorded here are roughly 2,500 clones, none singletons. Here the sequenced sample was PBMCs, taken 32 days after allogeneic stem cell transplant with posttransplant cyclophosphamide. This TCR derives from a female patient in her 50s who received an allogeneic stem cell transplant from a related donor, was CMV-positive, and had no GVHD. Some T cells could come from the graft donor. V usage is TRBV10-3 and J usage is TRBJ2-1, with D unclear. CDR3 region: CATSSRPGDNEQFF. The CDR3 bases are TGTGCCACCTCCTCTAGGCCCGGCGACAATGAGCAGTTCTTC.